This TCR beta chain was identified in a study of T cells in tuberculosis. Assay used: immunoSEQ multiplex PCR; TCRdb lists only in-frame clones, some missing. Of 61,000 or so clones in the sample, approximately 80% were seen once. Germline assignment: CDR1 SGHTA and CDR2 FQGTGA. CDR3 size: 15 residues. The germline V and J ends were trimmed by 5 bases and 3 bases, with 14 bases remaining between them. Thawed, overnight-rested PBMC were stained with GMM-loaded CD1B tetramer, viability dye and anti-CD3, then sorted. C32 glucose monomycolate from Rhodococcus equi was loaded onto the CD1B tetramers. This clone was picked up one time.

Sequences were obtained from CD1b-GMM tetramer-negative cells sorted from PBMCs. This TCR derives from an adult woman with latent tuberculosis. This chain links TRBV7-3 with TRBJ1-3, with a tentative D call TRBD1 (6 bases). Here the CDR3 reads CASSHDRFVGNTIYF. The CDR3 DNA reads TGTGCCAGCAGCCACGACAGGTTTGTTGGAAACACCATATATTTT.